This TCR beta chain was recorded in a study of shared clonotypes between healthy human individuals. Positively selected for CCR7, the CD45RO-negative cells used as naive CD8 cells excluded terminally differentiated effector memory CD45RA+ cells. Clones were read by immunoSEQ multiplex PCR, and TCRdb kept only the in-frame ones, dropping some. Among 550,000 to 750,000 clones, 95% were seen once, and the ten largest hold roughly 0.1%. To note about this clone: The antigen is undetermined.

The study, taken as a whole, reports: Only blood samples were collected, and tissue repertoires likely differ.

Specimen: naive CD8+ T cells sorted from blood. The sequence was obtained from a woman aged 25 to 45 in good health.

This CDR3 reads CASSLATSGRGEQFF. The DNA of the CDR3 is TGTGCCAGCAGCTTAGCGACTAGCGGGAGAGGGGAGCAGTTCTTC. The rearrangement links TRBV11-2 to TRBJ2-1, with TRBD2 matching over 12 bases. The CDR3 spans 15 residues. CDR1 and CDR2 (germline): SGHAT, FQNNGV. V was pared by 1 base and J by 10 bases, with 5 bases of the junction left unmatched. The complete variable domain, with remaining parts taken from reference TRBV11-2 and TRBJ2-1, reads EAGVAQSPRYKIIEKRQSVAFWCNPISGHATLYWYQQILGQGPKLLIQFQNNGVVDDSQLPKDRFSAERLKGVDSTLKIQPAKLEDSAVYLCASSLATSGRGEQFFGPGTRLTVL.